This T cell receptor beta chain was recorded in a study of blood T cell repertoires in COVID-19. Study details: T cells, B-cell-depleted T cells, or PBMCs supplied cDNA or gDNA.

As processed by the authors: Nucleated cell counts were estimated from reference gene primer amplification. Libraries were prepared by immunoSEQ multiplex PCR; TCRdb keeps only in-frame clonotypes and omits some of them. V, J and clone size are those of that table, while D and trimming were read from the DNA. In the table there are just over 350,000 clones, approximately 86% of which are singletons. Sequences were obtained from peripheral blood. This sequence was found in an older woman with COVID-19, enrolled during active disease.

The CDR3 reads CAWGRGWGGADTQYF. The CDR3 coding sequence is TGTGCCTGGGGAAGGGGCTGGGGGGGCGCAGATACGCAGTATTTT. This chain uses TRBV30 with TRBJ2-3; D is perhaps TRBD2 (7 bases). The CDR3 totals 15 residues. CDR1 is GTSNPN, CDR2 SVGIG, per germline (reference sequence). V lost 5 bases and J lost 4, with 19 bases in between.